This entry describes one T cell receptor (beta chain). Its antigen is undetermined. This entry is derived from a study of OX40 agonist ivuxolimab in advanced cancers. Method: immunoSEQ multiplex PCR; TCRdb's copy keeps in-frame clones and lacks some. The sample has 65,000 to 95,000 clones, under 90% seen once; the top ten hold 0.5% to 0.65%. Study results and limitations: Partial responders at 0.1-3.0 mg/kg had among the lowest clonal expansion. Researchers did not establish what antigens the expanded peripheral T cells target. Clonal expansion by week 6 occurred in CD4+ and CD8+ blood T cells (at 0.1 to 3.0 mg/kg). Compared with CD4+, CD8+ T cells on average had more expanded clones.

The clonotype originates from an adult with an advanced solid tumor such as melanoma, head and neck, liver or kidney cancer. Sequencing used CD4+ or CD8+ T cells sorted from blood, obtained in a trial of the OX40 agonist ivuxolimab.

Written as DNA, the CDR3 is TGTGCCAGCAGCGACCCGGGGGGGTCTAGTGAAAAACTGTTTTTT. It yields the protein CASSDPGGSSEKLFF. The J gene is TRBJ1-4, the V gene TRBV7-2; TRBD1 is a possible D gene (5 bases). V was trimmed by 5 bases and J by 7 bases, leaving 17 bases between them. The length of the CDR3 is 15 residues. Germline V CDR1 and CDR2: SGHTA, FQGNSA.